This TCR beta chain is drawn from a study of blood T cell repertoires in COVID-19 (TCRdb year 2020). Looking at the study overall: The collaborator samples originated in the United States, Italy and Spain and spanned the acute and convalescent phases of COVID-19. The material from the prospective study consisted of cDNA or gDNA derived from T cells, B-cell-depleted T cells, or PBMCs. The repertoires were made available in a free public database intended to serve as a resource for research on the immune response to SARS-CoV-2. Nearly every sample came with metadata listing a de-identified subject ID, COVID-19 status, age in years and sex. The dataset comprised deeply sampled blood TCRbeta repertoires from subjects exposed to, actively infected with, or recovered from COVID-19. Samples came from the ongoing ImmuneRACE study (first 160 participants) plus 1,254 subjects from 6 global collaborators. Where available, HLA class I and class II types were taken from metadata supplied by the sample provider and were not determined by assay-based typing.

What the research found in general, with its limitations: How much clinical and demographic metadata was included differed by source and by participant, and the metadata was provided uncurated.

TCRbeta CDR3 regions were amplified from genomic DNA by means of the immunoSEQ Assay, a bias-controlled multiplex PCR. Turning to the authors' computational methods: Within the assay, amplification of reference gene primers was used to estimate how many nucleated cells each sample contained. To quantify the absolute abundance of each unique TCRbeta CDR3 rearrangement, sequence reads were collapsed and filtered. Productive Simpson clonality was computed per sample as the square root of Simpson's diversity index over productive rearrangements. Sourced from immuneACCESS, this table was stored by TCRdb with only in-frame sequences that have V and J called. A share of the clones is absent; for the studies checked, an unresolved V gene accounts for under half, and the remainder has no known explanation. V, J and clone size were drawn from that table, and D and trimming were deduced from the DNA. A total of 250,000 to 350,000 clones appear in this sample, approximately 91% of them only once. Jointly, the top ten make up around 11% of the sample.

Clipping removes 3 bases from V and 6 bases from J, with 9 as the unmatched junction base count. From a lookup of the germline V gene, CDR1 and CDR2 are MDHEN and SYDVKM. CDR3 length: 16 amino acids, cysteine to phenylalanine. Only the CDR3 DNA stays, 48 bases, in frame from base 1. This clone was recorded once. Its antigen specificity is not known. No base-level quality is on record; no much larger clone is a single base apart. One collaborating source in Seattle enrolled patients while the patients were actively infected and followed the patients over time throughout the course of disease. Collaborating institutions collected whole blood in K2EDTA tubes following their own protocols. Collaborator samples were shipped for TCRbeta analysis as frozen whole blood, isolated PBMCs, or DNA extracted from either sample type.

The receptor was isolated from a woman aged 25 to 39 with COVID-19, enrolled during active disease. The sequenced sample consisted of peripheral blood. The chain employs TRBV28 and TRBJ1-2; TRBD1 lines up with 11 middle nucleotides. Here is the DNA: TGTGCCAGCAGTTTTCTTGGACAGGGGGCTAGGGATGGCTACACCTTC. Its protein reads: CASSFLGQGARDGYTF.